Presented here are 12 T cell receptor beta chains from one specimen sequenced in a study of Tregs in tolerant kidney transplant recipients. Their antigens remain unidentified. After roughly six days with irradiated graft donor PBMCs, CFSE-labeled recipient PBMCs were FACS-sorted. TCRdb keeps only in-frame clones here, not all; method: immunoSEQ multiplex PCR. The profile shows roughly 14,000 clones, about 53% of them singletons. This sample comprised CD4+ T cells from blood cultured with allogeneic cells, obtained before the transplant. These receptors came from a human patient who received a combined kidney and bone marrow transplant.

This clone is deemed medium-sized. This chain connects TRBV20-1 to TRBJ1-1; no clear D gene. Deletions cut 3 bases from V and 8 bases from J, with 10 bases between. The CDR3 sequence is 11 residues long. The germline V gene encodes CDR1 DFQATT and CDR2 SNEGSKA (reference sequence). The DNA for the CDR3 is TGCAGTGCTAGTGTCACAGTAGAAGCTTTCTTT. This sequence encodes CSASVTVEAFF.

The genes are TRBV6-5 and TRBJ1-2; D is ambiguous. This CDR3 has 9 amino acids. Germline CDR1 is MNHEY and CDR2 is SVGAGI. Trimming pared 7 bases from V and 8 bases from J, leaving 5 bases between. In DNA form, the CDR3 reads TGTGCCAGCATCCCGGGCTACACCTTC. Protein product: CASIPGYTF.

The chain combines TRBV18 with TRBJ1-3; D is undetermined. The CDR3 spans 16 residues. Germline CDR1 KGHSH, CDR2 LQKENI. Trimming stripped 5 bases from V and 2 bases from J, with 16 bases between. The CDR3 DNA reads TGTGCCAGCTCATCCGAGGTCGAAATCGCTGGAAACACCATATATTTT. Its translation: CASSSEVEIAGNTIYF. Complete variable domain (other parts from reference TRBV18 and TRBJ1-3): NAGVMQNPRHLVRRRGQEARLRCSPMKGHSHVYWYRQLPEEGLKFMVYLQKENIIDESGMPKERFSAEFPKEGPSILRIQQVVRGDSAAYFCASSSEVEIAGNTIYFGEGSWLTVV.

The chain carries TRBV4-2 and TRBJ1-1, with 9 bases lining up with TRBD1. The ends lost 1 base at V and 0 bases at J; junction bases unmatched: 3. The V gene's germline CDR1 is LGHNA and CDR2 YNFKEQ. The CDR3 covers 16 residues. CDR3: CASSQGTGALNTEAFF. CDR3 nucleotides: TGTGCCAGCAGCCAAGGGACAGGGGCATTGAACACTGAAGCTTTCTTT.

The chain couples TRBV10-3 to TRBJ2-2; 12 nucleotides agree with TRBD2. With 7 bases clipped from V and 4 bases from J, the junction kept 4 bases outside the gene matches. The CDR3 loop spans 15 amino acids. Germline loops: CDR1 ENHRY, CDR2 SYGVKD. CDR3 amino acids: CAITPSGRGTGELFF. Here the CDR3 DNA reads TGTGCCATCACTCCTAGCGGGAGGGGCACCGGGGAGCTGTTTTTT.

The chain recombines TRBV7-6 with TRBJ2-7; 9 nucleotides match TRBD1. Trimming removed 0 bases from V and 2 bases from J; junction bases left unmatched: 2. The germline gives CDR1 SGHVS, CDR2 FNYEAQ. The CDR3 runs to 15 residues. The CDR3 DNA reads TGTGCCAGCAGCTTAGCCCGGGACAGGGCCTACGAGCAGTACTTC. The encoded protein is CASSLARDRAYEQYF. Together with reference TRBV7-6 and TRBJ2-7, the CDR3 gives the full variable domain: GAGVSQSPRYKVTKRGQDVALRCDPISGHVSLYWYRQALGQGPEFLTYFNYEAQQDKSGLPNDRFSAERPEGSISTLTIQRTEQRDSAMYRCASSLARDRAYEQYFGPGTRLTVT.

J is TRBJ2-7 and V is TRBV11-3; D is undetermined. Deletions cut 2 bases from V and 4 bases from J, with 15 bases between. The germline CDR1 and CDR2 sequences are SGHNT and YENEEA. CDR3 length equals 15 residues. In nucleotides, the CDR3 is TGTGCCAGCAGCTTAAGAGGAGAGTGGGTATACGAGCAGTACTTC. Translated, it gives CASSLRGEWVYEQYF.

The genes are TRBV7-2 and TRBJ2-3, with TRBD2 identical over 12 bases. The CDR3 length is 19 residues. The ends lost 2 bases at V and 0 bases at J; junction bases unmatched: 9. CDR1 SGHTA and CDR2 FQGNSA come from the germline V gene. In nucleotides, the CDR3 is TGTGCCAGCAGCTTATTGTTGACTAGCGGGAGAGGGAGCACAGATACGCAGTATTTT. Translated: CASSLLLTSGRGSTDTQYF.

This chain uses TRBV7-6 with TRBJ2-7; tentative D call: TRBD1 (6 bases). Trimming pared 5 bases from V and 5 bases from J, leaving 19 bases between. Germline CDR1 is SGHVS and CDR2 is FNYEAQ. This CDR3 spans 15 amino acids. CDR3 sequence (DNA): TGTGCCAGCAGCCAAGGAGTCCAGGGGACCCACGAGCAGTACTTC. Translation: CASSQGVQGTHEQYF.

This chain connects TRBV18 to TRBJ2-7; weak D call: TRBD2 (6 bases). V dropped 6 bases and J dropped 1 base, with 13 bases sitting between them. Germline V gene data show CDR1 as KGHSH and CDR2 as LQKENI. The CDR3 loop spans 14 amino acids. The CDR3 DNA reads as TGTGCCAGCTCCCCCGGGGGACTGTCCTACGAGCAGTACTTC. Its translation is CASSPGGLSYEQYF. The variable domain in full, completed from reference TRBV18 and TRBJ2-7, reads NAGVMQNPRHLVRRRGQEARLRCSPMKGHSHVYWYRQLPEEGLKFMVYLQKENIIDESGMPKERFSAEFPKEGPSILRIQQVVRGDSAAYFCASSPGGLSYEQYFGPGTRLTVT.

The chain employs TRBV18 and TRBJ2-1; D gene ambiguous. Germline CDR1 and CDR2: KGHSH and LQKENI. Trimming left V 0 bases short and J 7 bases short, with 4 bases between. The CDR3 has 12 residues. Written as DNA, the CDR3 is TGTGCCAGCTCACCACCGACTAATGAGCAGTTCTTC. This codes for CASSPPTNEQFF.

This clone was seen once. This CDR3 is CASSSGTREQYF. For the CDR3, the DNA is TGTGCCAGCAGTTCCGGGACTCGGGAGCAGTACTTC. The V gene is TRBV5-8, the J gene TRBJ2-7, with a weak D call TRBD2 (6 bases). The CDR3 spans 12 residues. Trimming removed 5 bases at V and 7 bases at J, with 13 bases between. Looked up from germline, CDR1 is SGHTS and CDR2 is YDEGEE.